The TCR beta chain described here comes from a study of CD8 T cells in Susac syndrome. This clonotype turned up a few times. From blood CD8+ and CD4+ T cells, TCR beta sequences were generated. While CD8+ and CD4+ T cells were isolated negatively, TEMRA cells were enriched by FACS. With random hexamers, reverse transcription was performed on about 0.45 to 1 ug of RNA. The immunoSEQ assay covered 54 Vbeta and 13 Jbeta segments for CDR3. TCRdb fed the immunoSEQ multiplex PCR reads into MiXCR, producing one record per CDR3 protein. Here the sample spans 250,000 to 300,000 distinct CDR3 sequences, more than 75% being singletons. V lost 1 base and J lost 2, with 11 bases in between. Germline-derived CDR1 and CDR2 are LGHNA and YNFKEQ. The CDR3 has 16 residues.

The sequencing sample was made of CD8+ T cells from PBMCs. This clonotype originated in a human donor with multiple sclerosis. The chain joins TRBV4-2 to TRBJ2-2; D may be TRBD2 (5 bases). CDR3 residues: CASSQGFSVNTGELFF. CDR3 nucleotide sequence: TGTGCCAGCAGCCAAGGGTTTAGCGTAAACACCGGGGAGCTGTTTTTT.